The 9 T cell receptor beta chains listed next were all sequenced from one sample in a study of cytomegalovirus exposure and HLA in healthy donors. PCR used 60 Vbeta primers and 13 Jbeta primers. Sequenced by immunoSEQ multiplex PCR; TCRdb stores in-frame clones only, minus some. The profile covers roughly 96,000 clones, with roughly 74% appearing a single time and 13% to 15% taken by the ten largest. Sequencing was performed on PBMCs. The receptors derive from a woman in her 70s in good health and CMV-seropositive.

This clone showed up just a few times. This sequence joins TRBV28 and TRBJ1-2, with D possibly TRBD1 on 6 matching bases. CDR1 is MDHEN, CDR2 SYDVKM, per germline. The CDR3 totals 14 residues. V lost 10 bases, J lost 5 bases, and 20 bases lay in between. The CDR3 here is CATFWADSRYGYTF. The DNA of the CDR3 is TGTGCCACCTTCTGGGCGGACAGCCGTTATGGCTACACCTTC.

V and J are TRBV7-9 and TRBJ1-1; TRBD1 matches at 7 bases. Germline V gene lookup returns CDR1 SEHNR and CDR2 FQNEAQ (reference sequence). V was pared by 4 bases and J by 5 bases, with 1 base of the junction left unmatched. This CDR3 has 12 amino acids. The CDR3 nucleotides are TGTGCCAGCAGCTACAGGGGAACTGAAGCTTTCTTT. Translation gives CASSYRGTEAFF.

The chain combines TRBV19 with TRBJ2-7; TRBD1 agrees at 7 bases. This CDR3 has 13 residues. From germline, CDR1 is LNHDA and CDR2 SQIVND (reference sequence). The ends lost 6 bases at V and 2 bases at J; junction bases unmatched: 4. CDR3: CASSQTGTYEQYF. CDR3 in DNA: TGTGCCAGTAGCCAGACAGGGACCTACGAGCAGTACTTC.

This chain joins TRBV27 and TRBJ1-1, with a possible D match to TRBD1 (6 bases). This CDR3 comprises 15 residues. The V gene lost 5 bases and the J gene lost 2 bases, with 15 bases spanning the gap. Per germline, CDR1 MNHEY and CDR2 SMNVEV (reference sequence). CDR3: CASSPYPGTNTEAFF. CDR3 DNA: TGTGCCAGCAGTCCCTACCCAGGGACAAACACTGAAGCTTTCTTT.

The rearrangement uses TRBV7-6 and TRBJ2-1, with 11 bases matching TRBD2. From germline, CDR1 is SGHVS and CDR2 FNYEAQ. The length of the CDR3 is 15 residues. The junction had 7 bases not matched to a gene; V was cut back by 6 bases and J by 6 bases. CDR3 sequence: CASSSPGLAVNEQFF. Written as DNA, the CDR3 is TGTGCCAGCAGTTCCCCGGGACTAGCGGTCAATGAGCAGTTCTTC.

The chain combines TRBV6-5 with TRBJ1-3; possible D gene TRBD1, 6 bases. Germline V gene sequence: CDR1 MNHEY, CDR2 SVGAGI. The V end was cut by 2 bases, the J end by 0 bases, with 8 bases between. CDR3 length: 15 amino acids. In DNA form, the CDR3 reads TGTGCCAGCAGTTACGCGACAGGCTCTGGAAACACCATATATTTT. Amino acid sequence: CASSYATGSGNTIYF.

The chain combines TRBV4-3 with TRBJ2-3; 9 nucleotides align to TRBD2. Germline assignment: CDR1 LGHNA and CDR2 YSLEER. The CDR3 is 14 amino acids. Unmatched junction bases numbered 2, after V lost 3 bases and J lost 4 bases. CDR3 amino acids: CASSHSGSADTQYF. Here the CDR3 DNA reads TGCGCCAGCAGCCATAGCGGGAGTGCAGATACGCAGTATTTT.

The chain employs TRBV14 and TRBJ2-7, with D possibly TRBD2 on 6 matching bases. In germline, CDR1 is SGHDN, CDR2 FVKESK. The V gene lost 1 base and the J gene lost 8 bases, with 12 bases spanning the gap. This CDR3 region has 13 residues. This chain's CDR3 is CASSQAMEGKQYF. DNA for the CDR3: TGTGCCAGCAGCCAAGCGATGGAGGGGAAGCAGTACTTC.

J is TRBJ2-3 and V is TRBV5-1; no definite D call. From germline, CDR1 is SGHRS and CDR2 YFSETQ. V dropped 3 bases and J dropped 2 bases, with 10 bases sitting between them. The CDR3 extends over 14 amino acids. CDR3 in amino acids: CASSSTRFTDTQYF. In nucleotides, the CDR3 is TGCGCCAGCAGCTCGACAAGGTTCACAGATACGCAGTATTTT.